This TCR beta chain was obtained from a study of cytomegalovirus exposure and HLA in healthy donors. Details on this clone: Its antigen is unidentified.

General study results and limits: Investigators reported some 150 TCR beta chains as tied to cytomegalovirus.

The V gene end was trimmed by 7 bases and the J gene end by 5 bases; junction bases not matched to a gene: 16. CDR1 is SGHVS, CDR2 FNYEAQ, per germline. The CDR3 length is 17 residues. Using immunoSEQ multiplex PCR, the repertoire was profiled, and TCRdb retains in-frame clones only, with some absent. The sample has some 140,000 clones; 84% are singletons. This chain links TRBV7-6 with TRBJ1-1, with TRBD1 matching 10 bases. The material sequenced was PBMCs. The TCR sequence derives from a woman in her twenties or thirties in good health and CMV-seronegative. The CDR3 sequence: CASTNIPLTGGGTEAFF. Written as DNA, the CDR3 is TGTGCCAGCACCAACATACCATTGACAGGGGGCGGAACTGAAGCTTTCTTT. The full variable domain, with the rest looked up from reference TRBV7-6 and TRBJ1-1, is GAGVSQSPRYKVTKRGQDVALRCDPISGHVSLYWYRQALGQGPEFLTYFNYEAQQDKSGLPNDRFSAERPEGSISTLTIQRTEQRDSAMYRCASTNIPLTGGGTEAFFGQGTRLTVV.